This T cell receptor (beta chain) is from a study of blood T cell repertoires in COVID-19. Whole-study context: Samples taken during acute and convalescent COVID-19 were collected in the United States, Italy and Spain.

Using immunoSEQ multiplex PCR, the repertoire was profiled, and TCRdb retains in-frame clones only, with some absent. This table has some 340,000 clones, more than 85% appearing once. Germline loops: CDR1 SGHTA, CDR2 FQGNSA. The CDR3 has 12 residues. The V call is TRBV7-2, the J call TRBJ1-2; 9 bases are a match to TRBD1. The sequence was obtained from a woman younger than 45 who had been exposed to COVID-19. The sequenced material came from PBMCs or T cells enriched from blood (not recorded which). CDR3: CTVQGQGGGYTF. DNA of the CDR3: TGTACGGTCCAGGGACAGGGAGGTGGCTACACCTTC.